The sequence of this T cell receptor beta chain was determined in a study of human T cells and chemical hapten exposure. A few counts support this clonotype. Unfractionated whole blood served as the source for total RNA extraction. The CDR3 is 13 residues long. Trimming took off 9 bases at V and 3 bases at J, with 10 bases between the two ends. CDR1 and CDR2 from the germline V gene are KGHDR and SFDVKD. Separate cDNA molecules received unique molecular identifiers, which the library attached to them. TCRdb analysed the reads with MiXCR anew, one entry per CDR3 protein. The table has about 120,000 distinct CDR3 sequences, roughly 8.5% seen once.

The sequenced sample was whole blood. The chain combines TRBV24-1 with TRBJ2-2; D tentatively reads TRBD1 or TRBD2 (5 bases each). The TCR was taken from a human donor in good health. Some clones in this sample may be carry-over from other donors' samples. CDR3 nucleotides: TGTGCCACCGAGGGACGGGACACCGGGGAGCTGTTTTTT. Its translation: CATEGRDTGELFF.